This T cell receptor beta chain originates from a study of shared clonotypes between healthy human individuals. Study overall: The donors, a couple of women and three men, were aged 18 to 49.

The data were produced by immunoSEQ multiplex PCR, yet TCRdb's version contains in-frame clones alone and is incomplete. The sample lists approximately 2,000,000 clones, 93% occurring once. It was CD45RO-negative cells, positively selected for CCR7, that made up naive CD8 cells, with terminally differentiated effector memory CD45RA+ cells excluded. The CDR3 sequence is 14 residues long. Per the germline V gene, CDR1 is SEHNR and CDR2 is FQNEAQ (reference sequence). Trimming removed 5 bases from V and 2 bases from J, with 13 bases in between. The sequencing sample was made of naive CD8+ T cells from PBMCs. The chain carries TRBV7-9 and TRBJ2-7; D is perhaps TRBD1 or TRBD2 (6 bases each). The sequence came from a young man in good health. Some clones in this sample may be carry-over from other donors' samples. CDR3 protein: CASSPGGLPYEQYF. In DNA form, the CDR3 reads TGTGCCAGCAGCCCTGGGGGGCTTCCCTACGAGCAGTACTTC.